This note documents a single T cell receptor beta chain sequence. This specimen comes from a study of blood T cell repertoires in COVID-19. Study as a whole: The United States, Italy and Spain were the sources of the acute and convalescent COVID-19 samples.

Original handling: The authors estimated nucleated cell counts from reference gene primer amplification. Generated by immunoSEQ multiplex PCR, the TCRdb table keeps only in-frame clones and is missing some. The DNA was the basis for D and trimming; V, J and clone size are from that table. The sample carries 65,000 to 75,000 clones, 91% recorded once. Germline CDR1 and CDR2: DFQATT and SNEGSKA (reference sequence). The CDR3 consists of 10 residues. Between the trimmed V and J ends, which lost 0 bases and 10 bases, there was a span of 6 bases. The sequencing input was peripheral blood. The TCR comes from a human donor with active COVID-19. The donor label of this sample is uncertain. The chain links TRBV20-1 to TRBJ1-2; D is uncertain. In DNA form, the CDR3 reads TGCAGTGCTAGAGACGGAGTCTACACCTTC. Translated: CSARDGVYTF.